This T cell receptor (beta chain) was observed in a study of T cell repertoires in cytomegalovirus infection. Study background: The public TCR beta signatures pointed to both CMV infection and matching HLA type. General study findings and limits: CMV-specific TCR beta clonotypes restricted by HLA-C were the ones dominating the ex vivo response. Individuals carrying CMV plus the relevant HLA were identified by cumulative frequency of public TCR beta families.

Each CDR3 protein is one row after TCRdb ran MiXCR on the reads. This sample has around 570,000 distinct CDR3 sequences, with about 40% found just once. Turning to this clonotype: What it recognizes is unknown.

The CDR3 loop spans 16 amino acids. V shed 5 bases and J 1 base; nucleotides not matched to a gene: 9. The sample in question was cultured PBMCs, obtained from culture after CMV antigen stimulation. The genes are TRBV12-3 or TRBV12-4 and TRBJ2-5, with 8 bases that match TRBD1. This receptor was taken from a human donor in good health (CMV status not recorded). Some clones in this sample may be carry-over from other donors' samples. CDR3 DNA: TGTGCCAGCAGTCAATATCGGACAGGGCTCCAAGAGACCCAGTACTTC. Its protein product is CASSQYRTGLQETQYF.